Below, 24 T cell receptor beta chains from the same sample are listed, as sequenced in a study of response to subunit inactivated influenza vaccine. TCRdb processed the RT-PCR reads anew with MiXCR; each CDR3 protein has one entry. The table lists more than 550,000 distinct CDR3 sequences, over 9.5% of them singletons. Sequenced material: PBMCs from blood, taken on the day of vaccination. The receptor source for this set is a man aged 45 to 65 who received an inactivated influenza vaccine.

This clonotype was seen a few times. Germline is not matched at one junction end, which may reflect a read error. V is TRBV6-1 and J is TRBJ2-7; the match to TRBD2 covers 9 bases. The CDR3 spans 16 residues. Germline CDR1 MNHNS, CDR2 SASEGT. CDR3 sequence reads: CASSELRGTSSHEQYF. Written as DNA, the CDR3 is TGTGCCAGCAGTGAACTACGTGGGACTAGCTCCCACGAGCAGTACTTC.

This clonotype was seen only a few times. The gene calls are TRBV7-8 and TRBJ2-1; 12 bases fit TRBD2. Germline V gene data show CDR1 as SGHVS and CDR2 as FQNEAQ. CDR3 length: 16 amino acids. The ends lost 5 bases at V and 5 bases at J; junction bases unmatched: 7. CDR3 sequence (DNA): TGTGCCAGCAGCCCATGGACTAGCGGGGTAAACAATGAGCAGTTCTTC. Translated: CASSPWTSGVNNEQFF.

The CDR3 is CSARPTSGVYEQYF. The CDR3 DNA reads TGCAGTGCTAGGCCCACTAGCGGGGTTTACGAGCAGTACTTC. J is TRBJ2-7 and V is TRBV20-1; the match to TRBD2 covers 10 bases. This CDR3 contains 14 residues. V lost 3 bases to trimming and J lost 4 bases; unmatched junction nucleotides: 6. The germline V gene encodes CDR1 DFQATT and CDR2 SNEGSKA (reference sequence).

In its sample, this clonotype was seen many times. V usage is TRBV5-1 and J usage is TRBJ2-7; 14 bases match TRBD2. The V and J ends lost 0 bases and 3 bases, in that order; junction bases with no gene match: 8. The CDR3 length is 18 residues. Germline CDR1 SGHRS, CDR2 YFSETQ. The CDR3 DNA reads TGCGCCAGCAGCTTGGGGCTTGGGACTAGCGGGAGTATCTACGAGCAGTACTTC. Encoded protein: CASSLGLGTSGSIYEQYF.

This rearrangement joins TRBV27 to TRBJ2-5; a weak D match, TRBD1 (6 bases). Germline CDR1 MNHEY, CDR2 SMNVEV (reference sequence). CDR3 length: 17 residues. The germline V and J ends were trimmed by 6 bases and 0 bases, with 20 bases remaining between them. The CDR3 DNA reads as TGTGCCAGCAGAGACACGGGCCTAGACAGGTACCAAGAGACCCAGTACTTC. Translating gives CASRDTGLDRYQETQYF.

The chain links TRBV29-1 to TRBJ2-3; no definite D call. This CDR3 has 12 amino acids. The germline V gene has CDR1 SQVTM and CDR2 ANQGSEA. The V gene lost 4 bases and the J gene lost 1 base, with 6 bases spanning the gap. Written as DNA, the CDR3 is TGCAGCGTTGTGGCACGCACAGATACGCAGTATTTT. Protein sequence: CSVVARTDTQYF.

This clonotype appeared a few times. V and J are TRBV12-3 or TRBV12-4 and TRBJ1-1; D remains ambiguous. CDR3 length: 14 amino acids. V shed 0 bases and J shed 1 base, with 6 bases lying between them. Here the CDR3 reads CASSLAVQNTEAFF. CDR3 nucleotide sequence: TGTGCCAGCAGTTTAGCGGTGCAGAACACTGAAGCTTTCTTT.

The V gene is TRBV19, the J gene TRBJ2-3; D may be TRBD1 (6 bases). Germline CDR1 is LNHDA and CDR2 is SQIVND (reference sequence). The V end was cut by 9 bases, the J end by 0 bases, with 10 bases between. The CDR3 is made up of 13 amino acids. The CDR3, as DNA: TGTGCCAGCAGACAGGTTAGCACAGATACGCAGTATTTT. Amino acids: CASRQVSTDTQYF.

This clonotype occurred a few times. This chain connects TRBV15 to TRBJ2-7; tentative D call: TRBD1 (6 bases). Germline V lookup: CDR1 LNHNV, CDR2 YYDKDF (reference sequence). This CDR3 has 13 residues. With 6 bases removed from V and 3 bases from J, the gap between germline ends came to 12 bases. The CDR3 is CATREDRNYEQYF. CDR3 sequence (DNA): TGTGCCACCAGAGAGGACAGAAACTACGAGCAGTACTTC.

This clonotype was observed a few times. The chain couples TRBV5-1 to TRBJ2-2; D could derive from TRBD1 or TRBD2 (5 bases each). Germline V lookup: CDR1 SGHRS, CDR2 YFSETQ. V was shortened by 0 bases and J by 7 bases, with 10 bases between the two germline ends. This CDR3 contains 14 residues. For the CDR3, the DNA is TGCGCCAGCAGCTTGGAAGGGGAGATCGGGGAGCTGTTTTTT. It codes for CASSLEGEIGELFF.

This clonotype was seen many times. The chain couples TRBV7-2 to TRBJ2-3; 10 bases line up with TRBD2. V dropped 5 bases and J dropped 5; count of bases not matched to a gene: 10. Germline CDR1 reads SGHTA; CDR2 reads FQGNSA. This CDR3 spans 16 amino acids. This chain's CDR3 is CASSRNLAGVGDTQYF. CDR3 DNA sequence: TGTGCCAGCAGCCGGAATCTAGCGGGGGTAGGAGATACGCAGTATTTT.

This clonotype was detected many times. The chain links TRBV15 to TRBJ2-6; D is ambiguous. The length of the CDR3 is 16 residues. Germline loops: CDR1 LNHNV, CDR2 YYDKDF (reference sequence). Between the trimmed V and J ends, which lost 0 bases and 2 bases, there was a span of 8 bases. The CDR3 DNA is TGTGCCACCAGCAGAGATCTGGTGGCTGGGGCCAACGTCCTGACTTTC. Protein product: CATSRDLVAGANVLTF. Full variable domain (missing parts from reference TRBV15 and TRBJ2-6): DAMVIQNPRYQVTQFGKPVTLSCSQTLNHNVMYWYQQKSSQAPKLLFHYYDKDFNNEADTPDNFQSRRPNTSFCFLDIRSPGLGDTAMYLCATSRDLVAGANVLTFGAGSRLTVL.

In the case of this clonotype: An end of the junction does not agree with germline; a read error may underlie this. This chain links TRBV3-1 with TRBJ2-3; D unresolved. This CDR3 spans 12 amino acids. Germline V gives CDR1 LGHDT, CDR2 YNNKEL (reference sequence). The CDR3 bases are TGTGCCAACAGCCAAGTAAAAGATACGCAGTATTTT. It is translated as CANSQVKDTQYF.

The rearrangement uses TRBV7-9 and TRBJ2-3, with D tentatively TRBD2 (7 bases). The germline V and J ends were trimmed by 5 bases and 1 base, with 16 bases remaining between them. The CDR3 spans 16 residues. CDR1 SEHNR and CDR2 FQNEAQ come from the germline V gene (reference sequence). CDR3 in amino acids: CASSRAGGPGTDTQYF. The CDR3 DNA reads as TGTGCCAGCAGCAGGGCCGGGGGGCCAGGCACAGATACGCAGTATTTT.

The rearrangement uses TRBV6-2 or TRBV6-3 and TRBJ2-1, with 10 nucleotides matching TRBD2. V was pared by 5 bases and J by 8 bases, with 9 bases of the junction left unmatched. Germline CDR1 and CDR2: MNHEY and SVGEGT. The CDR3 length is 15 residues. CDR3 in DNA: TGTGCCAGCAGTACAAGCGGGGGGGCCTTCTATGAGCAGTTCTTC. Its protein is CASSTSGGAFYEQFF.

Only a few counts were recorded for this clonotype. This chain connects TRBV5-1 to TRBJ2-5, with 8 bases matching TRBD1. This CDR3 is 13 amino acids long. J was trimmed by 3 bases and V by 4 bases; bases with no gene match: 2. Germline V CDR1 and CDR2: SGHRS, YFSETQ. CDR3: CASSQQGEETQYF. The CDR3 DNA reads as TGCGCCAGCAGCCAACAGGGGGAAGAGACCCAGTACTTC.

The rearrangement joins TRBV5-1 to TRBJ2-1, with 9 bases identical to TRBD1. Germline lookup yields CDR1 SGHRS and CDR2 YFSETQ. The CDR3 has 15 amino acids. J was trimmed by 7 bases and V by 2 bases; bases with no gene match: 7. The chain's CDR3 is CASSFGTGFGNEQFF. The CDR3 DNA reads TGCGCCAGCAGCTTTGGGACAGGGTTCGGTAATGAGCAGTTCTTC. Supplemented by reference TRBV5-1 and TRBJ2-1, the full variable domain reads KAGVTQTPRYLIKTRGQQVTLSCSPISGHRSVSWYQQTPGQGLQFLFEYFSETQRNKGNFPGRFSGRQFSNSRSEMNVSTLELGDSALYLCASSFGTGFGNEQFFGPGTRLTVL.

The chain recombines TRBV4-1 with TRBJ2-3; no firm D call. The DNA matches TRBJ1-5 better at its end, which makes the J call doubtful. Germline lookup yields CDR1 MGHRA and CDR2 YSYEKL. The CDR3 spans 18 residues. The CDR3: CASSQISRGPGGPDTQHF. For the CDR3, the DNA is TGCGCCAGCAGCCAGATAAGTCGAGGGCCAGGTGGCCCAGATACGCAGCATTTT.

This chain uses TRBV24-1 with TRBJ2-2; the D is unclear. This CDR3 contains 16 residues. The germline gives CDR1 KGHDR, CDR2 SFDVKD. With 3 bases removed from V and 4 bases from J, the gap between germline ends came to 14 bases. The DNA for the CDR3 is TGTGCCACCAGTGATGTCTTGTCAGGAGCCACCGGGGAGCTGTTTTTT. The encoded protein is CATSDVLSGATGELFF.

The chain employs TRBV7-2 and TRBJ2-6; weak D call: TRBD1 (5 bases). Germline V gene sequence: CDR1 SGHTA, CDR2 FQGNSA. CDR3 length: 15 amino acids. The V and J ends lost 6 bases and 4 bases respectively, with 13 bases between them. The CDR3 loop reads CASSYQGSGANVLTF. CDR3 bases: TGTGCCAGCAGTTATCAGGGATCCGGGGCCAACGTCCTGACTTTC.

This rearrangement joins TRBV6-6 to TRBJ2-1; D remains unclear. This CDR3 region has 12 residues. V shed 8 bases and J shed 4 bases, with 9 bases lying between them. Germline CDR1 is MNHNY and CDR2 is SVGAGI (reference sequence). The CDR3 here is CASLYGYNEQFF. In DNA form, the CDR3 reads TGTGCCAGCCTTTATGGTTACAATGAGCAGTTCTTC.

The table lists this clonotype with many counts. This chain's CDR3 is CASSLVRTEAFF. The DNA for the CDR3 is TGTGCCAGCAGCTTGGTTCGAACTGAAGCTTTCTTT. The chain carries TRBV5-5 and TRBJ1-1; D gene unclear. This CDR3 region has 12 residues. V lost 0 bases and J 5 bases, leaving 5 bases between the germline ends. Germline V gives CDR1 SGHKS, CDR2 YYEKEE (reference sequence).

This clonotype was picked up many times. J is TRBJ2-2 and V is TRBV25-1, with a weak D call TRBD2 (7 bases). Germline CDR1 MGHDK, CDR2 SYGVNS. V lost 2 bases and J 6 bases, leaving 19 bases between the germline ends. CDR3 length: 17 residues. CDR3 in amino acids: CASSEPSGDKRPGELFF. The CDR3 DNA follows: TGTGCCAGCAGTGAACCAAGCGGGGACAAACGCCCCGGGGAGCTGTTTTTT.

This chain links TRBV28 with TRBJ2-5; 8 bases map to TRBD2. Trimming took 10 bases from V and 4 from J; bases not matched to a gene: 5. Germline CDR1 reads MDHEN; CDR2 reads SYDVKM. The CDR3 covers 12 residues. The CDR3 spells CAITGGLETQYF. In DNA form, the CDR3 reads TGTGCCATCACGGGAGGGCTAGAGACCCAGTACTTC. Supplemented by reference TRBV28 and TRBJ2-5, the full variable domain reads DVKVTQSSRYLVKRTGEKVFLECVQDMDHENMFWYRQDPGLGLRLIYFSYDVKMKEKGDIPEGYSVSREKKERFSLILESASTNQTSMYLCAITGGLETQYFGPGTRLLVL.